This T cell receptor (beta chain) derives from a study of T cell changes during pregnancy in multiple sclerosis. Sequenced by immunoSEQ multiplex PCR; TCRdb stores in-frame clones only, minus some. The table includes about 68,000 clones, 92% detected once. CDR1 and CDR2 from the germline V gene are LGHNT and FRNRAP. This CDR3 contains 13 residues. V was trimmed by 6 bases and J by 7 bases, leaving 15 bases between them. This clonotype was sampled from a female donor in good health, enrolled as a control in a pregnancy study. The chain joins TRBV12-5 to TRBJ1-2; D perhaps matches TRBD1 (6 bases). Sequenced material: peripheral blood, taken in the second trimester of pregnancy. Written as DNA, the CDR3 is TGTGCTAGTGGACGGGACACTGTTACTGGCTACACCTTC. Translating gives CASGRDTVTGYTF.